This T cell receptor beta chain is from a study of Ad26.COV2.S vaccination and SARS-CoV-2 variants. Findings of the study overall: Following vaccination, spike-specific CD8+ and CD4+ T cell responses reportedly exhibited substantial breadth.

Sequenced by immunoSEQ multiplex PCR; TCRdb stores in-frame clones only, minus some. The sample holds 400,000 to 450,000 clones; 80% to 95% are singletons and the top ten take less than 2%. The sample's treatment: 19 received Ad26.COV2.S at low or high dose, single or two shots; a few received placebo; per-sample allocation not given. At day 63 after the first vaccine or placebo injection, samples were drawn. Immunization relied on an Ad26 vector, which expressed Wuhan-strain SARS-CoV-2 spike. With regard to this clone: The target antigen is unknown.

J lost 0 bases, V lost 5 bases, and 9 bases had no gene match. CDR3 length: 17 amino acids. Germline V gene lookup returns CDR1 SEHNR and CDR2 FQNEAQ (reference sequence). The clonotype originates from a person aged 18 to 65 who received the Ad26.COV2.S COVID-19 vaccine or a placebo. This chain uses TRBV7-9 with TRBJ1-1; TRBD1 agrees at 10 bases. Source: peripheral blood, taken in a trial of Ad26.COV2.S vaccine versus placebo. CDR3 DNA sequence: TGTGCCAGCAGCGTTTCGGGACAGGGGATCATGAACACTGAAGCTTTCTTT. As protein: CASSVSGQGIMNTEAFF.